This entry lists 27 T cell receptor beta chains sequenced from one sample in a study of OX40 agonist ivuxolimab in advanced cancers. TCRdb keeps only in-frame clones here, not all; method: immunoSEQ multiplex PCR. Counted here are about 11,000 clones, roughly 82% occurring once; the ten biggest clones make up roughly a tenth. This specimen consisted of CD4+ or CD8+ T cells sorted from blood, obtained in a trial of the OX40 agonist ivuxolimab. Receptors were obtained from an adult with an advanced solid tumor such as melanoma, head and neck, liver or kidney cancer.

Written as DNA, the CDR3 is TGTGCCAGCAGGATAGCGGGAGGGCCTGCGGAGACCCAGTACTTC. It specifies CASRIAGGPAETQYF. The chain couples TRBV27 to TRBJ2-5, with 11 bases identical to TRBD2. This CDR3 contains 15 residues. Trimming at V came to 6 bases and at J to 5 bases, leaving 8 bases not matched to a gene. Germline V lookup: CDR1 MNHEY, CDR2 SMNVEV (reference sequence).

This clone was counted a single time. The chain is built from TRBV7-9 and TRBJ2-7; 9 positions match TRBD1. The length of the CDR3 is 14 residues. With 6 bases clipped from V and 5 bases from J, the junction kept 8 bases outside the gene matches. Germline lookup yields CDR1 SEHNR and CDR2 FQNEAQ (reference sequence). CDR3 loop: CASSTGTGFHEQYF. DNA of the CDR3: TGTGCCAGCAGTACCGGGACAGGGTTCCACGAGCAGTACTTC.

This rearrangement joins TRBV4-1 to TRBJ2-7; 8 bases are shared with TRBD2. With V trimmed by 1 base and J by 2 bases, 4 bases remained unmatched. The germline CDR1 and CDR2 sequences are MGHRA and YSYEKL. The CDR3 length is 15 residues. The CDR3 DNA sequence: TGCGCCAGCAGCCAAGCGGCCGGGAGGGCCTACGAGCAGTACTTC. Protein sequence: CASSQAAGRAYEQYF.

The chain links TRBV11-3 to TRBJ2-1; 14 positions match TRBD2. Germline V gene data show CDR1 as SGHNT and CDR2 as YENEEA. V trimming: 0 bases; J trimming: 9 bases; junction bases outside the gene matches: 10. The CDR3 covers 18 residues. The chain's CDR3 is CASSLEGGLAGVGGEQFF. The CDR3 coding sequence is TGTGCCAGCAGCTTAGAGGGGGGACTAGCGGGAGTCGGCGGTGAGCAGTTCTTC.

The chain couples TRBV6-9 to TRBJ2-7, with 7 positions matching TRBD1. The CDR3 extends over 15 amino acids. J gave up 2 bases and V 5 bases, and 9 bases lay outside the gene matches. Germline V lookup: CDR1 MNHGY, CDR2 SVAAGI. The CDR3 nucleotides are TGTGCCAGCAGTACGCTACCGGGACAGACCTACGAGCAGTACTTC. It encodes CASSTLPGQTYEQYF.

V usage is TRBV7-6 and J usage is TRBJ2-7; D may be TRBD2 (5 bases). This CDR3 spans 13 amino acids. Germline assignment: CDR1 SGHVS and CDR2 FNYEAQ. V was shortened by 5 bases and J by 1 base, with 9 bases between the two germline ends. CDR3 residues: CASSPRGSYEQYF. The CDR3 DNA reads TGTGCCAGCAGCCCTCGGGGATCCTACGAGCAGTACTTC. Full variable domain (outside the CDR3, taken from reference TRBV7-6 and TRBJ2-7): GAGVSQSPRYKVTKRGQDVALRCDPISGHVSLYWYRQALGQGPEFLTYFNYEAQQDKSGLPNDRFSAERPEGSISTLTIQRTEQRDSAMYRCASSPRGSYEQYFGPGTRLTVT.

V usage is TRBV29-1 and J usage is TRBJ2-7, with 13 bases that match TRBD2. CDR3 length: 18 amino acids. CDR1 and CDR2 from the germline V gene are SQVTM and ANQGSEA. V trimming: 1 base; J trimming: 5 bases; junction bases outside the gene matches: 14. The CDR3 DNA follows: TGCAGCGTTGAAGCCCCAGGGTCAGGACTAGCGGGAGTCGACGAGCAGTACTTC. This encodes CSVEAPGSGLAGVDEQYF.

In this sample, this clone turned up a few times. V and J are TRBV11-1 and TRBJ2-2; a weak D match, TRBD2 (6 bases). Deletions cut 5 bases from V and 3 bases from J, with 16 bases between. The V gene's germline CDR1 is SGHAT and CDR2 FQDESV (reference sequence). This CDR3 is built from 16 residues. CDR3 protein: CASSLRERHYTGELFF. CDR3 DNA: TGTGCCAGCAGCCTCCGGGAGCGGCATTACACCGGGGAGCTGTTTTTT.

The V and J genes are TRBV2 and TRBJ2-1, with TRBD2 identical over 7 bases. Germline CDR1 SNHLY, CDR2 FYNNEI. The CDR3 is 16 amino acids. The junction had 12 bases not matched to a gene; V was cut back by 6 bases and J by 4 bases. CDR3 sequence (DNA): TGTGCCAGCAGCACGAGTGGGGGGAGGGCTTACAATGAGCAGTTCTTC. As protein: CASSTSGGRAYNEQFF.

V is TRBV9 and J is TRBJ2-5; 9 bases align to TRBD1. Germline trimming cut 2 bases from V and 2 bases from J; bases unmatched to any gene: 1. Per the germline V gene, CDR1 is SGDLS and CDR2 is YYNGEE. The CDR3 runs to 14 residues. The CDR3 spells CASSVGTGQETQYF. In DNA, the CDR3 is TGTGCCAGCAGCGTCGGGACAGGGCAAGAGACCCAGTACTTC.

This clone appeared once. The rearrangement uses TRBV27 and TRBJ2-3; 8 bases are a match to TRBD2. The CDR3 runs 14 residues. Germline V gene lookup returns CDR1 MNHEY and CDR2 SMNVEV (reference sequence). V shed 8 bases, J shed 4 bases, and the junction held 8 bases outside the gene matches. The CDR3 loop is CASRFVLAADTQYF. The CDR3, as DNA: TGTGCCAGCCGGTTCGTACTAGCGGCAGATACGCAGTATTTT.

With respect to this clone: Other DNA sequences in this sample translate to the same CDR3. The rearrangement links TRBV28 to TRBJ2-7; possibly TRBD2 for D (6 bases). CDR1 and CDR2 (germline): MDHEN, SYDVKM. Trimming shortened V by 3 bases and J by 3 bases, and 12 bases separated the two germline ends. This CDR3 spans 14 amino acids. The chain's CDR3 is CASSLGGPLYEQYF. The CDR3 nucleotides read TGTGCCAGCAGTTTGGGGGGACCTCTCTACGAGCAGTACTTC.

There are a few counts of this clone. CDR3 nucleotides: TGTGCCAGCAGCTCAACTGGAGCGCCGGGCACTGAAGCTTTCTTT. This gives the protein CASSSTGAPGTEAFF. The rearrangement uses TRBV7-9 and TRBJ1-1; unclear D gene. Trimming cost V 4 bases and J 4 bases, with 16 bases left between them. Germline lookup yields CDR1 SEHNR and CDR2 FQNEAQ (reference sequence). The CDR3 is 15 residues long.

V and J are TRBV9 and TRBJ2-1, with 7 bases fitting TRBD2. The CDR3 consists of 18 residues. Germline trimming cut 1 base from V and 6 bases from J; bases unmatched to any gene: 16. CDR1 is SGDLS and CDR2 is YYNGEE in the germline V gene. The CDR3 DNA sequence: TGTGCCAGCAGCGTAAAACCCGGGACCAGCCCGGGAGGCAATGAGCAGTTCTTC. This encodes CASSVKPGTSPGGNEQFF.

The chain carries TRBV11-2 and TRBJ2-3; 7 nucleotides align to TRBD2. J gave up 1 base and V 5 bases, and 6 bases lay outside the gene matches. Germline assignment: CDR1 SGHAT and CDR2 FQNNGV. The CDR3 has 15 residues. The CDR3 coding sequence is TGTGCCAGCAGCGCCTGGGCGGGGGGCACAGATACGCAGTATTTT. The encoded protein is CASSAWAGGTDTQYF.

The CDR3, as DNA: TGTGCCAGCAGTCCCACCGACCGTAGTGGCTACACCTTC. Translated: CASSPTDRSGYTF. The chain combines TRBV7-3 with TRBJ1-2; no clear D. The V end was cut by 6 bases, the J end by 7 bases, with 15 bases between. The germline V gene has CDR1 SGHTA and CDR2 FQGTGA. The CDR3 loop spans 13 amino acids.

The J gene is TRBJ2-7, the V gene TRBV4-3, with 8 bases identical to TRBD1. The V gene end was trimmed by 2 bases and the J gene end by 7 bases; junction bases not matched to a gene: 4. The CDR3 consists of 13 residues. Germline CDR1 and CDR2: LGHNA and YSLEER. The CDR3 loop is CASSQRTGREQYF. CDR3 sequence (DNA): TGCGCCAGCAGCCAAAGGACAGGGCGGGAGCAGTACTTC.

The V call is TRBV9, the J call TRBJ2-3; 7 nucleotides agree with TRBD1. The CDR3 is 13 amino acids. V dropped 6 bases and J dropped 8; count of bases not matched to a gene: 9. CDR1 and CDR2 (germline): SGDLS, YYNGEE. The CDR3 DNA reads as TGTGCCAGCACACAGGGGTCATCAGGTACGCAGTATTTT. Protein product: CASTQGSSGTQYF.

This rearrangement joins TRBV4-2 to TRBJ2-7; 9 bases agree with TRBD2. The germline V gene has CDR1 LGHNA and CDR2 YNFKEQ. The CDR3 sequence is 16 residues long. Trimming cost V 0 bases and J 3 bases; bases outside gene matches: 6. CDR3 sequence (DNA): TGTGCCAGCAGCCAAGATGGGACTAGCCGGGACTACGAGCAGTACTTC. Translating it yields CASSQDGTSRDYEQYF.

J is TRBJ1-1 and V is TRBV6-6, with D hard to call. V lost 4 bases to trimming and J lost 5 bases, with 11 bases between them. The CDR3 covers 13 residues. Germline V gene sequence: CDR1 MNHNY, CDR2 SVGAGI (reference sequence). The CDR3 spells CASSSNRVTEAFF. Written as DNA, the CDR3 is TGTGCCAGCAGTTCTAACCGGGTAACTGAAGCTTTCTTT.

The CDR3 protein is CASSPQQGSSYEQYF. DNA for the CDR3: TGTGCCAGCAGCCCTCAACAGGGGAGCTCCTACGAGCAGTACTTC. J is TRBJ2-7 and V is TRBV7-6, with TRBD1 matching over 7 bases. This CDR3 contains 15 residues. The germline V gene has CDR1 SGHVS and CDR2 FNYEAQ. V lost 5 bases to trimming and J lost 0 bases; unmatched junction nucleotides: 7.

This CDR3 is CASSPIGGRQETQYF. As DNA, the CDR3 is TGTGCCAGCAGTCCTATTGGCGGCCGCCAAGAGACCCAGTACTTC. This chain connects TRBV27 to TRBJ2-5; the D is unclear. V lost 5 bases to trimming and J lost 1 base, with 14 bases between them. The CDR3 runs 15 residues. From germline, CDR1 is MNHEY and CDR2 SMNVEV (reference sequence).

The chain couples TRBV5-4 to TRBJ2-7; TRBD2 matches 8 bases. The V and J ends lost 4 bases and 0 bases, in that order; junction bases with no gene match: 12. The CDR3 spans 17 residues. Per germline, CDR1 SGHNT and CDR2 YYREEE (reference sequence). CDR3 DNA: TGTGCCAGCAGCAGCGGGATAGCGGGAACCGTCTCCTACGAGCAGTACTTC. This encodes CASSSGIAGTVSYEQYF.

J is TRBJ1-2 and V is TRBV4-2; D uncertain. The germline V gene encodes CDR1 LGHNA and CDR2 YNFKEQ. CDR3 length equals 15 residues. V gave up 1 base and J gave up 3 bases, with 12 bases separating them. The CDR3 sequence: CASSQGHGIYYGYTF. DNA for the CDR3: TGTGCCAGCAGCCAAGGGCACGGAATCTACTATGGCTACACCTTC.

In its sample, this clone was seen once. V gene TRBV2 combines with J gene TRBJ2-3, with 9 bases lining up with TRBD2. The ends lost 6 bases at V and 0 bases at J; junction bases unmatched: 10. The germline gives CDR1 SNHLY, CDR2 FYNNEI. The CDR3 totals 17 residues. CDR3 nucleotides: TGTGCCAGCAGCACGACCCTAGCGGGACTTAGCACAGATACGCAGTATTTT. Its protein is CASSTTLAGLSTDTQYF.

V is TRBV10-2 and J is TRBJ2-7; D remains ambiguous. Germline V gives CDR1 WSHSY, CDR2 SAAADI. V lost 0 bases, J lost 3 bases, and 9 bases lay in between. CDR3 size: 14 residues. The chain's CDR3 is CASSESNINYEQYF. The CDR3 nucleotides read TGCGCCAGCAGTGAGTCGAACATCAACTACGAGCAGTACTTC.

CDR3: CASSFGAEQFF. The CDR3 nucleotides read TGTGCCAGCAGCTTCGGCGCCGAGCAGTTCTTC. V and J are TRBV5-6 and TRBJ2-1; no reliable D call. The CDR3 is made up of 11 amino acids. Germline V gene data show CDR1 as SGHDT and CDR2 as YYEEEE. The V and J ends lost 2 bases and 10 bases respectively, with 7 bases between them.